Presented here are 19 T cell receptor beta chains from one specimen sequenced in a study of cytotoxic CD8 clonotypes in ibrutinib-treated CLL (dated by TCRdb to about 2021). Library generation was performed with the immunoSEQ multiplex PCR assay. The table comes from immuneACCESS by way of TCRdb, which keeps in-frame sequences with V and J called. Part of the clones is missing from these tables; in studies checked, under half for an unresolved V gene and the rest for unknown reasons. This sample comprises over 150,000 clones, roughly 77% of them detected only once. Roughly 2% of the sample is taken by the ten largest. The sample's time point, from its label and the paper: 12 to 13 months on ibrutinib. Specimen: PBMCs, collected after 12 months of ibrutinib treatment. The receptors shown here come from a human donor with chronic lymphocytic leukemia.

This clone showed up just a few times. The junction does not match germline at one end; this may be a read error. This chain connects TRBV27 to TRBJ2-7; the D call may be TRBD1 or TRBD2 (5 bases each). Germline lookup yields CDR1 MNHEY and CDR2 SMNVEV (reference sequence). This CDR3 is built from 11 residues. The CDR3 loop reads CASRVGTATHF. The CDR3, as DNA: TGTGCCAGCAGGGTGGGGACGGCGACACACTTC.

The chain employs TRBV5-1 and TRBJ1-1; D call uncertain. This CDR3 comprises 16 residues. Trimming stripped 4 bases from V and 3 bases from J, with 19 bases between. The germline V gene has CDR1 SGHRS and CDR2 YFSETQ. The chain's CDR3 is CASSRGGRSGDTEAFF. The CDR3 DNA sequence: TGCGCCAGCAGCCGCGGAGGGCGGAGTGGGGACACTGAAGCTTTCTTT.

The chain joins TRBV9 to TRBJ1-6; D not certain. The germline gives CDR1 SGDLS, CDR2 YYNGEE. The CDR3 spans 15 residues. The V end was cut by 0 bases, the J end by 5 bases, with 9 bases between. The CDR3 loop is CASSVGLGDNSPLHF. DNA for the CDR3: TGTGCCAGCAGCGTAGGTCTAGGTGATAATTCACCCCTCCACTTT.

V is TRBV27 and J is TRBJ2-3; TRBD1 aligns across 7 bases. The germline V gene encodes CDR1 MNHEY and CDR2 SMNVEV (reference sequence). V was pared by 5 bases and J by 1 base, with 0 bases of the junction left unmatched. CDR3 length: 13 amino acids. CDR3 DNA: TGTGCCAGCAGTGACAGGGGCACAGATACGCAGTATTTT. Translation gives CASSDRGTDTQYF.

This clone was seen once. The chain links TRBV28 to TRBJ1-3; D unclear. Per the germline V gene, CDR1 is MDHEN and CDR2 is SYDVKM. V was cut by 3 bases and J by 10 bases, with 16 bases left in between. This CDR3 has 14 amino acids. In nucleotides, the CDR3 is TGTGCCAGCAGTTTTGGGCTGGGTGGCTTTACCATATATTTT. Amino acids: CASSFGLGGFTIYF.

The chain carries TRBV19 and TRBJ2-7; no firm D call. Trimming stripped 1 base from V and 5 bases from J, with 9 bases between. The germline gives CDR1 LNHDA, CDR2 SQIVND (reference sequence). This CDR3 is built from 13 residues. DNA for the CDR3: TGTGCCAGTAGTATAGTCCATCCTAACGAGCAGTACTTC. It translates to CASSIVHPNEQYF.

The chain has TRBV7-9 and TRBJ1-3; 7 bases match TRBD1. The germline V gene encodes CDR1 SEHNR and CDR2 FQNEAQ (reference sequence). The CDR3 consists of 19 residues. With 5 bases clipped from V and 0 bases from J, the junction kept 16 bases outside the gene matches. The CDR3 loop is CASSPGGTGQMSSGNTIYF. Written as DNA, the CDR3 is TGTGCCAGCAGCCCAGGGGGTACAGGACAGATGAGCTCTGGAAACACCATATATTTT.

The chain joins TRBV18 to TRBJ1-1; TRBD1 agrees at 9 bases. The length of the CDR3 is 18 residues. J gave up 1 base and V 6 bases, and 15 bases lay outside the gene matches. Germline V gene sequence: CDR1 KGHSH, CDR2 LQKENI. CDR3 coding DNA: TGTGCCAGCTCCCCAACGGCAGGCCCGGGACAGGGGAACACTGAAGCTTTCTTT. Translation: CASSPTAGPGQGNTEAFF.

The chain carries TRBV2 and TRBJ2-1, with 11 nucleotides matching TRBD2. This CDR3 has 17 residues. The germline CDR1 and CDR2 sequences are SNHLY and FYNNEI. V trimming: 1 base; J trimming: 4 bases; junction bases outside the gene matches: 6. The CDR3 is CASSEGASGGFYNEQFF. CDR3 DNA: TGTGCCAGCAGTGAAGGGGCTAGCGGGGGGTTTTACAATGAGCAGTTCTTC.

The CDR3 sequence is CASNTGAQYF. The DNA for the CDR3 is TGTGCCAGCAACACAGGGGCCCAGTACTTC. The chain recombines TRBV2 with TRBJ2-5; 7 bases fit TRBD1. The trim removed 7 bases at V and 9 bases at J, leaving 2 bases unmatched. CDR1 is SNHLY and CDR2 is FYNNEI in the germline V gene. There are 10 residues in the CDR3.

The rearrangement uses TRBV28 and TRBJ2-7, with a weak D call TRBD2 (6 bases). The CDR3 totals 16 residues. Trimming cost V 4 bases and J 7 bases, with 23 bases left between them. Germline loops: CDR1 MDHEN, CDR2 SYDVKM. CDR3 DNA: TGTGCCAGCAGTTCCTCTGCAGGTAGCGGTCTCCGGGAGCAGTACTTC. It codes for CASSSSAGSGLREQYF. The variable domain in full, with the rest retrieved from reference TRBV28 and TRBJ2-7, is DVKVTQSSRYLVKRTGEKVFLECVQDMDHENMFWYRQDPGLGLRLIYFSYDVKMKEKGDIPEGYSVSREKKERFSLILESASTNQTSMYLCASSSSAGSGLREQYFGPGTRLTVT.

This chain connects TRBV2 to TRBJ1-4; no clear D gene. Trimming cost V 7 bases and J 8 bases, with 8 bases left between them. The CDR3 is 11 residues long. The germline V gene encodes CDR1 SNHLY and CDR2 FYNNEI. CDR3 nucleotides: TGTGCCAGCATTGGGCAAGAAAAACTGTTTTTT. Translating it yields CASIGQEKLFF.

The CDR3 spells CSAVSSGLGELFF. The DNA of the CDR3 is TGCAGCGCCGTTTCTAGCGGGTTAGGGGAGCTGTTTTTT. The rearrangement links TRBV29-1 to TRBJ2-2, with 8 bases matching TRBD2. CDR3 length: 13 residues. With 7 bases clipped from V and 8 bases from J, the junction kept 9 bases outside the gene matches. From germline, CDR1 is SQVTM and CDR2 ANQGSEA.

This chain uses TRBV25-1 with TRBJ2-5; a weak D match, TRBD1 (6 bases). The CDR3 runs 14 residues. Per germline, CDR1 MGHDK and CDR2 SYGVNS. Trimming pared 0 bases from V and 3 bases from J, leaving 8 bases between. CDR3 amino acids: CASSEYWTEETQYF. CDR3 bases: TGTGCCAGCAGTGAATATTGGACAGAAGAGACCCAGTACTTC.

CDR3 protein: CASSFPGQGETQYF. CDR3 coding DNA: TGTGCCAGCAGCTTCCCGGGACAGGGAGAGACCCAGTACTTC. The rearrangement joins TRBV5-6 to TRBJ2-5; TRBD1 matches at 9 bases. Looked up from germline, CDR1 is SGHDT and CDR2 is YYEEEE. The V gene end was trimmed by 2 bases and the J gene end by 4 bases; junction bases not matched to a gene: 3. The CDR3 spans 14 residues. Combining the CDR3 with reference TRBV5-6 and TRBJ2-5 gives the whole variable domain DAGVTQSPTHLIKTRGQQVTLRCSPKSGHDTVSWYQQALGQGPQFIFQYYEEEERQRGNFPDRFSGHQFPNYSSELNVNALLLGDSALYLCASSFPGQGETQYFGPGTRLLVL.

The rearrangement uses TRBV4-1 and TRBJ2-3; 8 bases are a match to TRBD1. V shed 6 bases, J shed 4 bases, and the junction held 9 bases outside the gene matches. The CDR3 totals 15 residues. Germline V CDR1 and CDR2: MGHRA, YSYEKL. CDR3 sequence: CASSLGQGGADTQYF. The CDR3 nucleotides read TGCGCCAGCAGTCTTGGACAGGGAGGCGCAGATACGCAGTATTTT.

This clone was detected only a few times. The rearrangement joins TRBV4-2 to TRBJ2-2; 9 nucleotides line up with TRBD2. The CDR3 totals 16 residues. V gave up 4 bases and J gave up 8 bases; unmatched junction bases: 11. Germline-derived CDR1 and CDR2 are LGHNA and YNFKEQ. DNA of the CDR3: TGTGCCAGCAGCCCGGGCCCGCTAGCGGGGTCTGGGGAGCTGTTTTTT. Its protein product is CASSPGPLAGSGELFF.

V and J are TRBV5-4 and TRBJ1-3; D remains ambiguous. The V gene lost 4 bases and the J gene lost 0 bases, with 11 bases spanning the gap. Germline CDR1 SGHNT, CDR2 YYREEE (reference sequence). The CDR3 totals 15 residues. DNA of the CDR3: TGTGCCAGCAGCCCGGACGTCTACTCTGGAAACACCATATATTTT. It yields the protein CASSPDVYSGNTIYF.

This chain connects TRBV4-1 to TRBJ2-5; D possibly uses TRBD1 or TRBD2 (5 bases each). The CDR3 is made up of 14 amino acids. With 3 bases removed from V and 2 bases from J, the gap between germline ends came to 10 bases. Germline loops: CDR1 MGHRA, CDR2 YSYEKL. The CDR3 loop reads CASSQGVWQETQYF. The CDR3 nucleotides are TGCGCCAGCAGCCAGGGGGTCTGGCAAGAGACCCAGTACTTC.